This T cell receptor beta chain was recorded in a study of T-cell reconstitution after alpha-beta-depleted transplantation in children. This CDR3 comprises 16 residues. The germline V gene has CDR1 DFQATT and CDR2 SNEGSKA (reference sequence). With 3 bases clipped from V and 5 bases from J, the junction kept 10 bases outside the gene matches. Unique molecular identifiers were built into the TCRbeta library. Using its own MiXCR run on the PCR reads, TCRdb lists one record per CDR3 protein. The sample lists about 610,000 distinct CDR3 sequences, roughly a tenth occurring once. The sample in question was PBMCs from the stem cell graft donor, obtained from the stem cell graft. This receptor was taken from a human donor who donated a stem cell graft to a child with acute myeloid leukemia. The V gene is TRBV20-1, the J gene TRBJ1-4; 9 positions agree with TRBD1. The CDR3 DNA reads as TGCAGTGCTAGTCCCAACAGGGGGCCGGGGAATGAAAAACTGTTTTTT. Translation: CSASPNRGPGNEKLFF.